This T cell receptor (beta chain) was profiled in a study of blood T cells in healthy people across ages. Findings of the study overall: Lack of knowledge of donor CMV status possibly confounded expanded clonotype changes. Long-lived and aged donors differed, with more naive CD4+ cells and higher diversity in the long-lived.

Russia was home to the donors, healthy Caucasian individuals aged roughly 6 to 95. Then a second PCR, running roughly 6 to 12 cycles, was carried out with a sample-barcoded 5' primer and a J-beta primer mix. TCRdb reanalysed the 5' RACE reads using MiXCR and keeps one entry per CDR3 protein. The data hold about 680,000 distinct CDR3 sequences, with over 45% observed a single time. Concerning this clonotype: Its specificity is not known.

Germline CDR1 reads MDHEN; CDR2 reads SYDVKM. The length of the CDR3 is 18 residues. J was trimmed by 2 bases and V by 5 bases; bases with no gene match: 8. The genes are TRBV28 and TRBJ2-1; TRBD2 matches 14 bases. Sequenced input: blood. This TCR was recovered from a woman aged 55-69 years in good health. In DNA form, the CDR3 reads TGTGCCAGCAGTCCCGCGGGACTAGCGGGAGAGACCTACAATGAGCAGTTCTTC. It encodes CASSPAGLAGETYNEQFF. The full variable domain, its missing parts supplied by reference TRBV28 and TRBJ2-1, is DVKVTQSSRYLVKRTGEKVFLECVQDMDHENMFWYRQDPGLGLRLIYFSYDVKMKEKGDIPEGYSVSREKKERFSLILESASTNQTSMYLCASSPAGLAGETYNEQFFGPGTRLTVL.